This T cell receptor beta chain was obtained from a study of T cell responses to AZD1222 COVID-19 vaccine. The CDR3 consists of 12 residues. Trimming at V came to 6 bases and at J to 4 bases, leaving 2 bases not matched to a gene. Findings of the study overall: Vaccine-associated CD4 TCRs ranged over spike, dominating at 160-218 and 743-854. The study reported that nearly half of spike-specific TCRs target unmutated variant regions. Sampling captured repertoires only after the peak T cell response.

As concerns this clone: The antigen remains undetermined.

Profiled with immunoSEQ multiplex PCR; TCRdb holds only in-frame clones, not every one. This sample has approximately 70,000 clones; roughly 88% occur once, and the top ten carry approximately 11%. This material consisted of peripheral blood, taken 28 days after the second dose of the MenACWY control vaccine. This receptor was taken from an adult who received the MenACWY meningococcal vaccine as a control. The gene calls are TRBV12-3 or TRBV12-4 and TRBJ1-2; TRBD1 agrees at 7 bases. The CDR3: CASRGQFYGYTF. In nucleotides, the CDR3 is TGTGCCAGCAGGGGACAGTTCTATGGCTACACCTTC.